This section outlines one T cell receptor (beta chain) sequence together with its context. The sample comes from a study of cytomegalovirus exposure and HLA in healthy donors. In the PCR, 60 Vbeta and 13 Jbeta primers were used. Libraries were prepared by immunoSEQ multiplex PCR; TCRdb keeps only in-frame clonotypes and omits some of them. The repertoire holds more than 75,000 clones, with approximately 81% as singletons. The length of the CDR3 is 18 residues. Between the trimmed V and J ends, which lost 2 bases and 2 bases, there was a span of 20 bases. Germline V gene lookup returns CDR1 MNHEY and CDR2 SMNVEV (reference sequence).

This clonotype was sampled from a woman aged 45-60 years in good health and CMV-seropositive. This chain links TRBV27 with TRBJ2-3, with a tentative D call TRBD2 (5 bases). Sample: PBMCs. The DNA for the CDR3 is TGTGCCAGCAGTTTAATCTTCTTGCCGTCGGGGTACACAGATACGCAGTATTTT. Its translation is CASSLIFLPSGYTDTQYF.